A selection of T cell receptor beta chains follows, all from one sample in a study of a mutant IDH1 vaccine in newly diagnosed glioma. Their antigen targets remain unknown. TCRdb's table, derived via immunoSEQ multiplex PCR, lists solely in-frame clones and lacks some. The table includes tens of thousands of clones, more than 75% detected once. Sequenced material: PBMCs, taken from a glioma patient whose treatment included an IDH1 peptide vaccine. The receptor source for this set is a man aged 25 to 40 with glioma. Both conserved end residues are part of each CDR3. The D gene is left open where the match is weak. Clone size is not always given. Where it is, it says once, few, many or a class for expanded clones.

CDR3nt,CDR3aa,abundance,d_gene,v_gene,j_gene
TGTGCCAGCAGCTTAGCGCTCGGACATAAAGTCAGAGATACGCAGTATTTT,CASSLALGHKVRDTQYF,-,-,TRBV7-9,TRBJ2-3
TGTGCCAGCAGCCGTGGACTCTCCTCCTACAATGAGCAGTTCTTC,CASSRGLSSYNEQFF,-,-,TRBV6-5,TRBJ2-1
TGTGCCAGCAGCAATGGACTAGTGGAAGAAACCCAGTACTTC,CASSNGLVEETQYF,-,TRBD2,TRBV7-6,TRBJ2-5
TGTGCCAGCAGTTACGACGGTGAAGCTTTCTTT,CASSYDGEAFF,-,-,TRBV6-5,TRBJ1-1
TGTGCCAGCAGCTACCGGAGCGGGGGGAAGTATTTT,CASSYRSGGKYF,-,TRBD2,TRBV7-8,TRBJ2-3
TGTGCCAGCAGTTTAGGGGGGGGAAGCTCCTACAATGAGCAGTTCTTC,CASSLGGGSSYNEQFF,-,TRBD2,TRBV28,TRBJ2-1
TGTGCCAGCAGTTACTCTGGCGAGCAGTACTTC,CASSYSGEQYF,few,-,TRBV6-6,TRBJ2-7
TGTGCCAGCTCCCCAATTAGAGACACAGATACGCAGTATTTT,CASSPIRDTDTQYF,-,-,TRBV18,TRBJ2-3
TGCGCCAGCAGCTTGATTGGGCCAGCCCCTAATGAAAAACTGTTTTTT,CASSLIGPAPNEKLFF,-,-,TRBV5-1,TRBJ1-4
TGTGCCTGTCAAACAGGGAGGCTGGAGACCCAGTACTTC,CACQTGRLETQYF,-,-,TRBV30,TRBJ2-5
TGTGCCAGCAGCTTCTACGGACTAGCGAGCACAGATACGCAGTATTTT,CASSFYGLASTDTQYF,-,TRBD2,TRBV7-9,TRBJ2-3
TGTGCCAGCAGTTCCTCGTCGCTCTACGAGCAGTACTTC,CASSSSSLYEQYF,-,-,TRBV28,TRBJ2-7
TGTGCCAGCAGTTACAGACTAGCGGGTCCCTACAATGAGCAGTTCTTC,CASSYRLAGPYNEQFF,once,TRBD2,TRBV6-5,TRBJ2-1
TGCGCCAGCAGCCGCCGGGGAGGAGCGGGAGGGGAGGATACGCAGTATTTT,CASSRRGGAGGEDTQYF,-,TRBD2,TRBV5-1,TRBJ2-3
TGTGCCAGCAGCTTAGACGGACTCGGGAATACGCAGTATTTT,CASSLDGLGNTQYF,once,-,TRBV11-1,TRBJ2-3
TGTGCCAGCAGTTATAGAACACCCGGGACAGGGGGCGCGACCTACGAGCAGTACTTC,CASSYRTPGTGGATYEQYF,once,TRBD1,TRBV27,TRBJ2-7
TGTGCCAGCAGCTCGACGCGACAGGGGCCTAACACCGGGGAGCTGTTTTTT,CASSSTRQGPNTGELFF,-,TRBD1,TRBV11-1,TRBJ2-2
TGTGCCAGCACAATGGTGGGGGGGGCAGAGACCCAGTACTTC,CASTMVGGAETQYF,-,-,TRBV6-5,TRBJ2-5
TGCGCCAGCAGCTTCGGCGGATACAATGAGCAGTTCTTC,CASSFGGYNEQFF,-,-,TRBV4-3,TRBJ2-1
TGTGCCAGCAGCTTAAATCCCAGGGGGTCCGGGGAGCTGTTTTTT,CASSLNPRGSGELFF,-,TRBD1,TRBV7-3,TRBJ2-2
TGCAGCGGGGGATCAGGGGCGGAGACCCAGTACTTC,CSGGSGAETQYF,-,-,TRBV29-1,TRBJ2-5
TGTGCCAGCAGAACAGGCTATGGCTACACCTTC,CASRTGYGYTF,-,-,TRBV28,TRBJ1-2
TGTGCCAGCAGTTCCCCACGACGGGGGCTAGACTATGGCTACACCTTC,CASSSPRRGLDYGYTF,-,-,TRBV28,TRBJ1-2
TGTGCCAGCAGCTTAAATACTGAAGCTTTCTTT,CASSLNTEAFF,few,-,TRBV11-1,TRBJ1-1
TGTGCCAGCATCAAAACGATGGGGGACTCCTACGAGCAGTACTTC,CASIKTMGDSYEQYF,-,-,TRBV27,TRBJ2-7
TGTGCCAGCAGCGCAAACCTTTATTCAGGGGCCAACGTCCTGACTTTC,CASSANLYSGANVLTF,once,-,TRBV2,TRBJ2-6
TGTGCCAGCAGTTCGACCTCTAGCGGTAACACCGGGGAGCTGTTTTTT,CASSSTSSGNTGELFF,-,TRBD2,TRBV6-6,TRBJ2-2
TGTGCCAGCAGCTTAGTACGGGGGGGCCCCCGAACACCGGGGGAGCTGTTTTTT,CASSLVRGGPRTPGELFF,-,TRBD2,TRBV7-8,TRBJ2-2
TGTGCCAGCAGTGATAGGAGCTCCTACAATGAGCAGTTCTTC,CASSDRSSYNEQFF,-,-,TRBV2,TRBJ2-1
TGTGCCAGCATGCGGGCGTATGGCTACACCTTC,CASMRAYGYTF,-,-,TRBV28,TRBJ1-2
TGTGCCAGCAGCCACAGGGTTGAGAACACTGAAGCTTTCTTT,CASSHRVENTEAFF,-,-,TRBV11-1,TRBJ1-1
TGTGCCAGCACCAATGAGGGAGTGGGTGGCTACACCTTC,CASTNEGVGGYTF,-,-,TRBV7-9,TRBJ1-2
TGTGCCAGCAGCCCCGGGACAGGGTTTAATGAGCAGTTCTTC,CASSPGTGFNEQFF,-,TRBD1,TRBV7-2,TRBJ2-1
TGCGCCAGCAGCGCTCTGCCCGCAGGGGGCGCCTTGGATGAGCAGTTCTTC,CASSALPAGGALDEQFF,-,TRBD1,TRBV5-1,TRBJ2-1
TGTGCCAGCAGGACGCAGAGGGGGACCTCTGGAAACACCATATATTTT,CASRTQRGTSGNTIYF,-,-,TRBV2,TRBJ1-3
TGTGCCACCAAACCGGGCCGCACCTACGAGCAGTACTTC,CATKPGRTYEQYF,-,-,TRBV19,TRBJ2-7
TGTGCCAGCAGCTTAAATTTGCGGTCACCCCTCCACTTT,CASSLNLRSPLHF,few,-,TRBV7-3,TRBJ1-6
TGTGCCAGCAGCGCTGGACTAGCGGGAGGGCAGGATACGCAGTATTTT,CASSAGLAGGQDTQYF,-,TRBD2,TRBV7-3,TRBJ2-3
TGCGCCAGCAGCCTAAAACAGGGGGGTGAGACCCAGTACTTC,CASSLKQGGETQYF,-,TRBD1,TRBV4-1,TRBJ2-5
TGCAGCGTTCGGACTAGCGGATCCTACGAGCAGTACTTC,CSVRTSGSYEQYF,once,TRBD2,TRBV29-1,TRBJ2-7
TGTGCCAGCAGTTCGGGGGTTAAAGGATACGAGCAGTACTTC,CASSSGVKGYEQYF,-,-,TRBV6-5,TRBJ2-7
TGTGCCAGCAGTCCCCACAAAAGGGGGCTAAATTCCATGAACACTGAAGCTTTCTTT,CASSPHKRGLNSMNTEAFF,-,TRBD1,TRBV27,TRBJ1-1
TGTGCCAGGGGGGGGTCGGGCTATGGCTACACCTTC,CARGGSGYGYTF,-,-,TRBV27,TRBJ1-2
TGTGCCAGCAGCTTAGCGCATAAGGGACTAGCCAACTACGAGCAGTACTTC,CASSLAHKGLANYEQYF,-,TRBD2,TRBV7-9,TRBJ2-7
TGTGCCAGCAGCTTATATCAGGGGGCCGGAGAAAAACTGTTTTTT,CASSLYQGAGEKLFF,-,TRBD1,TRBV7-9,TRBJ1-4
TGTGCCAGCAGCGTAGTTGTCGCGGGGGAAGCTTTCTTT,CASSVVVAGEAFF,-,-,TRBV9,TRBJ1-1
TGTGCCAGCAGCCCGTGGACAGGAGTGAACACTGAAGCTTTCTTT,CASSPWTGVNTEAFF,few,TRBD1,TRBV7-9,TRBJ1-1
TGTGCCAGCAGCGTAGACCCGGGGGGGTTGGGAGAGCAGTACTTC,CASSVDPGGLGEQYF,-,TRBD2,TRBV9,TRBJ2-7
TGTGCCAGCAGCCAAGTAGCGGGAGGGCCTAAGCAGTACTTC,CASSQVAGGPKQYF,once,TRBD2,TRBV4-2,TRBJ2-7
TGCGCCAGCATGGGCCCGGGCACTGAAGCTTTCTTT,CASMGPGTEAFF,-,-,TRBV5-1,TRBJ1-1
TGTGCCAGCAGCTTGGAACCAGGGATTTCCACTGAAGCTTTCTTT,CASSLEPGISTEAFF,-,-,TRBV5-6,TRBJ1-1
TGTGCCAGCAGCCTCCTACAGGGGAATGGCTACACCTTC,CASSLLQGNGYTF,-,TRBD1,TRBV6-1,TRBJ1-2